This T cell receptor (beta chain) appears in the sequencing data of a study of blood T cell repertoires in COVID-19. In this sample, this clone turned up a few times. The V gene lost 4 bases and the J gene lost 3 bases, with 13 bases spanning the gap. The CDR3 spans 15 residues. Germline CDR1 reads SNHLY; CDR2 reads FYNNEI. Here immunoSEQ multiplex PCR was the method, and the copy in TCRdb shows in-frame clones only, minus some. The table has about 350,000 clones, about nine tenths seen once; the top ten hold approximately 0.93%. This TCR came from a woman aged 25 to 39 who had been exposed to COVID-19. Sequenced: PBMCs or T cells enriched from blood (not recorded which). This sequence joins TRBV2 and TRBJ2-1, with D possibly matching TRBD2 (7 bases). The CDR3 region is CASSAGGAGYNEQFF. CDR3 coding DNA: TGTGCCAGCAGTGCTGGGGGGGCAGGCTACAATGAGCAGTTCTTC.